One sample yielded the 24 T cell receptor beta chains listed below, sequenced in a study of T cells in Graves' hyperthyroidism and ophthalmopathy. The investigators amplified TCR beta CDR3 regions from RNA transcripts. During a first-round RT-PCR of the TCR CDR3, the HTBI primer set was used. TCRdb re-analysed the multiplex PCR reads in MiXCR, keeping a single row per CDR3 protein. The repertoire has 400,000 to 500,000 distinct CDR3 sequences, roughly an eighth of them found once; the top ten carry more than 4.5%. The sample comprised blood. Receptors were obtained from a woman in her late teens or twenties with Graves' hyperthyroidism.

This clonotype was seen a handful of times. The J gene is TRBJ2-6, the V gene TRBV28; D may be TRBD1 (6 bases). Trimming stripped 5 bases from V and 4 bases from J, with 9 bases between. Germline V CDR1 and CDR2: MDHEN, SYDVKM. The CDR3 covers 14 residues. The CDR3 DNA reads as TGTGCCAGCAGTACAGGGTTGGGGGCCAACGTCCTGACTTTC. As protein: CASSTGLGANVLTF.

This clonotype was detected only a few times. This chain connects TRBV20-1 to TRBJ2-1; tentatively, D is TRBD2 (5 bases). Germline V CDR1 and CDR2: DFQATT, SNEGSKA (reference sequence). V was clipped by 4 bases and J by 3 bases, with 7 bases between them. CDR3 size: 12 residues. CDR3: CSAKDFYNEQFF. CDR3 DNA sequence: TGCAGTGCTAAGGACTTCTACAATGAGCAGTTCTTC.

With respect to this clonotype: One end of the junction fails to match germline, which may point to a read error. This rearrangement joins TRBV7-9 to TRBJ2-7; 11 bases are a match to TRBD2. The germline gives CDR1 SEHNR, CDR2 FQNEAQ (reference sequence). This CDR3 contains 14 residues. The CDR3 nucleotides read TGTGCCGGCAGCTTAGGGCTAGCGGGAGGTGAGCAGTACTTC. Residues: CAGSLGLAGGEQYF.

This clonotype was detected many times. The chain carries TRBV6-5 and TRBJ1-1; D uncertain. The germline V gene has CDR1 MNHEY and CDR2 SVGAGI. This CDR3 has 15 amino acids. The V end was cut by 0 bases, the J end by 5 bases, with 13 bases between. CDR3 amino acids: CASSYSKQLTTEAFF. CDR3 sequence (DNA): TGTGCCAGCAGTTACTCGAAACAGCTCACGACTGAAGCTTTCTTT.

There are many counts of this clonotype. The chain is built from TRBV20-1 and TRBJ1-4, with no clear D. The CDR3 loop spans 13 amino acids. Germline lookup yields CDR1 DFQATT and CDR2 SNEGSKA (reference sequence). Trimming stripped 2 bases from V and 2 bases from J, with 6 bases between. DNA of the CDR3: TGCAGTGCTAGACAGGAGACTAATGAAAAACTGTTTTTT. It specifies CSARQETNEKLFF.

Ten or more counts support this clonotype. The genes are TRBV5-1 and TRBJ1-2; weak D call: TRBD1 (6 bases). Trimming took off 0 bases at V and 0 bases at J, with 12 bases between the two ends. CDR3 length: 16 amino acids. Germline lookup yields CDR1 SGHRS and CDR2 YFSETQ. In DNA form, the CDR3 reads TGCGCCAGCAGCTTGGCCCGGGGGGCGGCTAACTATGGCTACACCTTC. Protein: CASSLARGAANYGYTF.

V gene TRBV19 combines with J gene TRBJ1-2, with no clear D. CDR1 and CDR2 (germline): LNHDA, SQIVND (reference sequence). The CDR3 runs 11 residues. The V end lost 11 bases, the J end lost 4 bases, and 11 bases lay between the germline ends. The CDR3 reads CASQEAYGYTF. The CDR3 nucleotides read TGTGCCTCTCAGGAGGCCTATGGCTACACCTTC.

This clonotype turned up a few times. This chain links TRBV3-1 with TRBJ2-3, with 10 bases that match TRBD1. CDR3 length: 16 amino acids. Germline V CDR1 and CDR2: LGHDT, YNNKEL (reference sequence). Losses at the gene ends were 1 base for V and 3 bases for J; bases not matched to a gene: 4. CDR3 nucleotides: TGTGCCAGCAGCCAAGGTCCGGGACAGGGGACAGATACGCAGTATTTT. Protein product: CASSQGPGQGTDTQYF.

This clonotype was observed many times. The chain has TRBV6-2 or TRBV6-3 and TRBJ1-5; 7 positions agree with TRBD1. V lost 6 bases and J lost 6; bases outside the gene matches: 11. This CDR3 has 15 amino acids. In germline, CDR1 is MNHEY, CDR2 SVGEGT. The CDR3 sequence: CASSSGQVRGQPQHF. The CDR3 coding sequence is TGTGCCAGCAGCTCCGGACAGGTACGCGGTCAGCCCCAGCATTTT.

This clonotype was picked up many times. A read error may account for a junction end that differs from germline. The CDR3 region has the DNA TGCGCCAGCAGGTTGGCCGGAAGGACTGAAGCTTTCTTT. Its translation is CASRLAGRTEAFF. The rearrangement links TRBV5-1 to TRBJ1-1; D is unresolved. Germline-derived CDR1 and CDR2 are SGHRS and YFSETQ. The CDR3 length is 13 residues. Supplemented by reference TRBV5-1 and TRBJ1-1, the full variable domain reads KAGVTQTPRYLIKTRGQQVTLSCSPISGHRSVSWYQQTPGQGLQFLFEYFSETQRNKGNFPGRFSGRQFSNSRSEMNVSTLELGDSALYLCASRLAGRTEAFFGQGTRLTVV.

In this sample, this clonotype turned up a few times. CDR3 protein: CASTRTRTDTQYF. In DNA form, the CDR3 reads TGTGCCAGCACCCGAACCCGCACAGATACGCAGTATTTT. The rearrangement links TRBV6-1 to TRBJ2-3; D uncertain. Between the trimmed V and J ends, which lost 7 bases and 1 base, there was a span of 9 bases. The CDR3 sequence is 13 residues long. Germline-derived CDR1 and CDR2 are MNHNS and SASEGT.

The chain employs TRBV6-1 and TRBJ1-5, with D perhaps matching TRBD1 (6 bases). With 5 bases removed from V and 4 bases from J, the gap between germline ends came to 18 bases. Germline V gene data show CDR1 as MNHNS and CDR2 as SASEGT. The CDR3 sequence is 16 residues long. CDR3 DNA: TGTGCCAGCAGTCTCGGAATGCAGGGGAGTAATCAGCCCCAGCATTTT. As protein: CASSLGMQGSNQPQHF.

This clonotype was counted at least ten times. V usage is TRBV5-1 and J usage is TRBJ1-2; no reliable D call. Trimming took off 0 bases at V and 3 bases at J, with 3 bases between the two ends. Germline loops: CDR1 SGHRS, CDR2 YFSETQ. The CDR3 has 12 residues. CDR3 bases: TGCGCCAGCAGCTTGGACGACTATGGCTACACCTTC. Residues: CASSLDDYGYTF.

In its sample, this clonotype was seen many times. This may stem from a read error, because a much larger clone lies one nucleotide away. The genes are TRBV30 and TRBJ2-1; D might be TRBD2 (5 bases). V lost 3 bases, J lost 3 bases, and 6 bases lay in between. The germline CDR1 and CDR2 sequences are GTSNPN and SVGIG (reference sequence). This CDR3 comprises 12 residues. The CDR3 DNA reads TGTGCCTGGAGCCGGGACTACAATGAGCAGTTCTTC. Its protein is CAWSRDYNEQFF.

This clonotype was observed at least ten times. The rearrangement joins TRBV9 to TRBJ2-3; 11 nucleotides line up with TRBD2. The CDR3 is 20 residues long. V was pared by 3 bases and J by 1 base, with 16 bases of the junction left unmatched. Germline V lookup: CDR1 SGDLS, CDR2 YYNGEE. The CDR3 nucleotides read TGTGCCAGCAGCGCCTATTCCGGGACTAGCGGAGTTGAAGGCACAGATACGCAGTATTTT. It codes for CASSAYSGTSGVEGTDTQYF.

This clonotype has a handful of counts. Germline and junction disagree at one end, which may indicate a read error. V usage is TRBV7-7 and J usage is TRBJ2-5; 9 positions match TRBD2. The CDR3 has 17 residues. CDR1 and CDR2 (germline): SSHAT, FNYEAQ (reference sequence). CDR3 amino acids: CASSLRVSGRNAETQYF. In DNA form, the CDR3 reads TGTGCTAGCAGCCTTCGAGTTAGCGGGAGAAATGCGGAGACCCAGTACTTC.

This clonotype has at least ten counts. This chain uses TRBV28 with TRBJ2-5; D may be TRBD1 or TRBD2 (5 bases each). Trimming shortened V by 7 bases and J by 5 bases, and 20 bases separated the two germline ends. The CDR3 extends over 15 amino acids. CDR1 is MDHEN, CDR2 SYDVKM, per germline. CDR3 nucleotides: TGTGCCAGCACCCGGGAAAGGGGTTTAGGTGAGACCCAGTACTTC. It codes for CASTRERGLGETQYF.

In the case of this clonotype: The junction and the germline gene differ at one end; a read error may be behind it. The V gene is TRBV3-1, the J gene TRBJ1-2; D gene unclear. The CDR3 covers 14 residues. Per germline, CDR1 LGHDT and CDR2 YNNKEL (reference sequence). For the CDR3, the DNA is TGTGCCAGCAGCCAAGGGGCAGTGAACTATGGCTGCACCTTC. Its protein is CASSQGAVNYGCTF.

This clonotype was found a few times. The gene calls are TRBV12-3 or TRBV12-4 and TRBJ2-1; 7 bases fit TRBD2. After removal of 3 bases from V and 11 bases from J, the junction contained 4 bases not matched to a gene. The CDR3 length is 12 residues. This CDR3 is CASSFGLDKQFF. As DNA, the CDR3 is TGTGCCAGCAGTTTTGGACTAGACAAGCAGTTCTTC.

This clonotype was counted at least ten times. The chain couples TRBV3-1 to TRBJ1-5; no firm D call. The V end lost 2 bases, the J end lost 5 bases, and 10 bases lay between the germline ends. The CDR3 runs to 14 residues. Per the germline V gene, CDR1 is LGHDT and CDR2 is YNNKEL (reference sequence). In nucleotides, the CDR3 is TGTGCCAGCAGCCAATCCCTGAGAGATCAGCCCCAGCATTTT. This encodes CASSQSLRDQPQHF.

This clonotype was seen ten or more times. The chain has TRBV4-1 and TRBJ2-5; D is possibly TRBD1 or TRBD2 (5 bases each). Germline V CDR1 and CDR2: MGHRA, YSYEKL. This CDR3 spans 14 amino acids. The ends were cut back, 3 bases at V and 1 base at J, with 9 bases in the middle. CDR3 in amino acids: CASSQPGTQETQYF. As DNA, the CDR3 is TGCGCCAGCAGCCAGCCCGGGACCCAAGAGACCCAGTACTTC.

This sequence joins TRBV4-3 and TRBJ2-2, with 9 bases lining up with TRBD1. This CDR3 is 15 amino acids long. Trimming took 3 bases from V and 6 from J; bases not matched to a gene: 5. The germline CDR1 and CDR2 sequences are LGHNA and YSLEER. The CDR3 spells CASSQGQGSPGELFF. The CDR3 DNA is TGCGCCAGCAGCCAGGGACAGGGATCCCCCGGGGAGCTGTTTTTT.

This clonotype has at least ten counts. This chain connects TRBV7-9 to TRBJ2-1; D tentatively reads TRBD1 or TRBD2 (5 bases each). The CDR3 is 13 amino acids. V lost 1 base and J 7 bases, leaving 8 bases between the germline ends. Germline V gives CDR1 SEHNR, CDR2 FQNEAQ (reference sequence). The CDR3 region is CASSLGDQNEQFF. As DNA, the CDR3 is TGTGCCAGCAGCTTAGGGGACCAGAATGAGCAGTTCTTC. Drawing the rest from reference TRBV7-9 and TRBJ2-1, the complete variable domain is DTGVSQNPRHKITKRGQNVTFRCDPISEHNRLYWYRQTLGQGPEFLTYFQNEAQLEKSRLLSDRFSAERPKGSFSTLEIQRTEQGDSAMYLCASSLGDQNEQFFGPGTRLTVL.

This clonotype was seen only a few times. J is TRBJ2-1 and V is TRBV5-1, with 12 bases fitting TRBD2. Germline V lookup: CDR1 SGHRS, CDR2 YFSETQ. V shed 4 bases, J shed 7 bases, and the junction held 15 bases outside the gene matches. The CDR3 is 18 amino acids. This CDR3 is CASSAGLAGSSAWNEQFF. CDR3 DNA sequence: TGCGCCAGCAGCGCAGGACTAGCGGGATCCTCGGCGTGGAATGAGCAGTTCTTC.